The next 31 T cell receptor beta chains were all read from a single sample in a study of blood T cell repertoires in COVID-19. This table comes from immunoSEQ multiplex PCR, and its TCRdb copy is limited to in-frame clones, with some not included. The sample contains 150,000 or so clones, about nine tenths of which appear only once. The material sequenced was peripheral blood. The receptors come from a man of 80 years or more with acute or convalescent COVID-19.

The rearrangement joins TRBV7-9 to TRBJ2-3, with D uncertain. Germline values: CDR1 SEHNR, CDR2 FQNEAQ (reference sequence). V was shortened by 7 bases and J by 1 base, with 9 bases between the two germline ends. The CDR3 length is 13 residues. This CDR3 reads CASKIQGTDTQYF. In DNA, the CDR3 is TGTGCCAGCAAAATACAAGGCACAGATACGCAGTATTTT. Variable domain in full (rest from reference TRBV7-9 and TRBJ2-3): DTGVSQNPRHKITKRGQNVTFRCDPISEHNRLYWYRQTLGQGPEFLTYFQNEAQLEKSRLLSDRFSAERPKGSFSTLEIQRTEQGDSAMYLCASKIQGTDTQYFGPGTRLTVL.

This clone was seen only once. The rearrangement links TRBV19 to TRBJ2-1; 7 nucleotides align to TRBD1. The CDR3 loop spans 20 amino acids. V dropped 4 bases and J dropped 3; count of bases not matched to a gene: 21. CDR1 and CDR2 from the germline V gene are LNHDA and SQIVND (reference sequence). This chain's CDR3 is CASSTNVGQVRGPDYNEQFF. In DNA, the CDR3 is TGTGCCAGTAGTACAAACGTCGGACAGGTTAGGGGTCCCGACTACAATGAGCAGTTCTTC.

The V gene is TRBV5-6, the J gene TRBJ2-7, with a tentative D call TRBD1 (6 bases). V shed 1 base and J shed 5 bases, with 22 bases lying between them. Germline V gene sequence: CDR1 SGHDT, CDR2 YYEEEE. This CDR3 is built from 17 residues. CDR3 region: CASSLKVQGKYYDEQYF. The CDR3 nucleotides are TGTGCCAGCAGCTTGAAGGTACAGGGAAAGTATTATGACGAGCAGTACTTC.

V and J are TRBV7-9 and TRBJ2-3; TRBD1 aligns across 9 bases. After removal of 4 bases from V and 6 bases from J, the junction contained 11 bases not matched to a gene. The V gene's germline CDR1 is SEHNR and CDR2 FQNEAQ (reference sequence). The CDR3 is 16 residues long. The chain's CDR3 is CASSSTGGILLDTQYF. CDR3 nucleotide sequence: TGTGCCAGCAGCTCCACAGGGGGCATACTTTTGGATACGCAGTATTTT.

The chain couples TRBV18 to TRBJ2-3; perhaps TRBD2 as D (5 bases). This CDR3 has 12 amino acids. Germline V gives CDR1 KGHSH, CDR2 LQKENI. The V gene lost 6 bases and the J gene lost 6 bases, with 10 bases spanning the gap. DNA of the CDR3: TGTGCCAGCTCCCTGGGAGCGGATACGCAGTATTTT. Protein sequence: CASSLGADTQYF. Full variable domain (rest looked up from reference TRBV18 and TRBJ2-3): NAGVMQNPRHLVRRRGQEARLRCSPMKGHSHVYWYRQLPEEGLKFMVYLQKENIIDESGMPKERFSAEFPKEGPSILRIQQVVRGDSAAYFCASSLGADTQYFGPGTRLTVL.

This CDR3 is CASSDPGLAGAVSPEQFF. The CDR3 nucleotides read TGTGCCAGTAGCGATCCGGGACTAGCGGGAGCGGTTTCTCCTGAGCAGTTCTTC. This chain uses TRBV19 with TRBJ2-1, with 14 bases aligning to TRBD2. The length of the CDR3 is 18 residues. J lost 9 bases, V lost 6 bases, and 16 bases had no gene match. The germline V gene has CDR1 LNHDA and CDR2 SQIVND (reference sequence).

V gene TRBV24-1 combines with J gene TRBJ2-2, with 9 positions matching TRBD2. Germline V gene data show CDR1 as KGHDR and CDR2 as SFDVKD. The V and J ends lost 1 base and 5 bases, in that order; junction bases with no gene match: 7. The CDR3 has 17 amino acids. The DNA of the CDR3 is TGTGCCACCAGTGATTTAGGGGTAGCGGGAGTGACCGGGGAGCTGTTTTTT. It codes for CATSDLGVAGVTGELFF.

V usage is TRBV5-1 and J usage is TRBJ2-7; D unresolved. Trimming took 0 bases from V and 2 from J, leaving 9 bases between them. The CDR3 contains 14 residues. The germline V gene has CDR1 SGHRS and CDR2 YFSETQ. The CDR3 region is CASSLETGTYEQYF. CDR3 coding DNA: TGCGCCAGCAGCTTGGAGACTGGCACCTACGAGCAGTACTTC.

The chain joins TRBV6-5 to TRBJ2-7, with D maybe TRBD1 (6 bases). Trimming took off 2 bases at V and 6 bases at J, with 14 bases between the two ends. The germline gives CDR1 MNHEY, CDR2 SVGAGI. This CDR3 is 14 amino acids long. The CDR3 coding sequence is TGTGCCAGCAGTTACGGGCAGGGGCGCGGCGAGCAGTACTTC. Translating gives CASSYGQGRGEQYF.

CDR3: CASSPGLFNSPLHF. CDR3 sequence (DNA): TGTGCCAGCAGTCCGGGACTGTTTAATTCACCCCTCCACTTT. This chain uses TRBV27 with TRBJ1-6; maybe TRBD1 (5 bases). This CDR3 contains 14 residues. Trimming stripped 5 bases from V and 6 bases from J, with 11 bases between. Germline lookup yields CDR1 MNHEY and CDR2 SMNVEV (reference sequence).

The chain combines TRBV5-1 with TRBJ1-5, with 8 bases identical to TRBD1. Germline V gene sequence: CDR1 SGHRS, CDR2 YFSETQ. J was trimmed by 2 bases and V by 4 bases; bases with no gene match: 5. The CDR3 spans 15 residues. The CDR3 sequence: CASSPEGQGNQPQHF. The CDR3, as DNA: TGCGCCAGCAGCCCGGAGGGACAGGGCAATCAGCCCCAGCATTTT.

The CDR3 DNA reads TGCGCCAGCAGCTTGGATAGAGGGGGCATCTCTGGAAACACCATATATTTT. Its translation is CASSLDRGGISGNTIYF. The gene calls are TRBV5-1 and TRBJ1-3; TRBD1 aligns across 7 bases. Germline V gives CDR1 SGHRS, CDR2 YFSETQ. J lost 0 bases, V lost 0 bases, and 6 bases had no gene match. This CDR3 has 17 residues.

The table lists this clone with a count of one. The chain has TRBV29-1 and TRBJ2-5; 7 positions match TRBD2. This CDR3 has 14 residues. CDR1 and CDR2 (germline): SQVTM, ANQGSEA. J was trimmed by 4 bases and V by 1 base; bases with no gene match: 6. CDR3 in amino acids: CSVEGGGRGETQYF. The CDR3 DNA reads TGCAGCGTTGAAGGGGGGGGTCGGGGAGAGACCCAGTACTTC.

The chain joins TRBV4-1 to TRBJ2-3, with 8 bases that match TRBD2. The germline gives CDR1 MGHRA, CDR2 YSYEKL. V lost 0 bases to trimming and J lost 8 bases; unmatched junction nucleotides: 13. The CDR3 spans 17 residues. CDR3 nucleotide sequence: TGCGCCAGCAGCCAAGATGCCCCCAGCGGGGGCCGAGGTACGCAGTATTTT. Translation: CASSQDAPSGGRGTQYF.

The CDR3: CASSPDRVGGEKLFF. CDR3 nucleotide sequence: TGTGCCAGCAGCCCGGACAGGGTCGGGGGTGAAAAACTGTTTTTT. This chain connects TRBV7-9 to TRBJ1-4, with TRBD1 identical over 8 bases. The ends lost 5 bases at V and 7 bases at J; junction bases unmatched: 9. The CDR3 has 15 amino acids. Per the germline V gene, CDR1 is SEHNR and CDR2 is FQNEAQ (reference sequence).

This sequence joins TRBV19 and TRBJ1-4, with D unresolved. CDR1 is LNHDA and CDR2 is SQIVND in the germline V gene (reference sequence). V was shortened by 3 bases and J by 8 bases, with 13 bases between the two germline ends. This CDR3 is 14 amino acids long. The CDR3 DNA reads as TGTGCCAGTAGTATCATCGGGAGCGGCGAAAAACTGTTTTTT. Translated, it gives CASSIIGSGEKLFF.

The rearrangement uses TRBV28 and TRBJ2-3; D may be TRBD2 (6 bases). The germline gives CDR1 MDHEN, CDR2 SYDVKM. CDR3 size: 14 residues. V lost 2 bases to trimming and J lost 4 bases, with 10 bases between them. Written as DNA, the CDR3 is TGTGCCAGCAGTTTAGGGGGGAACGCAGATACGCAGTATTTT. As protein: CASSLGGNADTQYF.

The V and J genes are TRBV24-1 and TRBJ2-1, with TRBD2 matching 8 bases. CDR1 KGHDR and CDR2 SFDVKD come from the germline V gene. Unmatched junction bases numbered 7, after V lost 4 bases and J lost 6 bases. The CDR3 spans 15 residues. The CDR3 region is CATSETGTRGNEQFF. CDR3 nucleotide sequence: TGTGCCACCAGTGAGACCGGGACTAGAGGCAATGAGCAGTTCTTC.

The chain joins TRBV11-2 to TRBJ2-5; 7 bases line up with TRBD1. Germline V lookup: CDR1 SGHAT, CDR2 FQNNGV. Trimming removed 1 base from V and 2 bases from J; junction bases left unmatched: 4. The CDR3 extends over 15 amino acids. CDR3 loop: CASSLVGTDQETQYF. CDR3 nucleotides: TGTGCCAGCAGCTTAGTGGGGACAGATCAAGAGACCCAGTACTTC.

Notes on this clone: Compared with germline, one end of the junction differs, possibly owing to a read error. DNA for the CDR3: TGTGCCAGTAGTAGCGGTAATCCACCCCTCCACTTT. This gives the protein CASSSGNPPLHF. The chain uses TRBV19 and TRBJ1-6; the D is unclear. The germline gives CDR1 LNHDA, CDR2 SQIVND (reference sequence). This CDR3 spans 12 amino acids. The full variable domain, rest sourced from reference TRBV19 and TRBJ1-6, is DGGITQSPKYLFRKEGQNVTLSCEQNLNHDAMYWYRQDPGQGLRLIYYSQIVNDFQKGDIAEGYSVSREKKESFPLTVTSAQKNPTAFYLCASSSGNPPLHFGNGTRLTVT.

Only a few counts were recorded for this clone. V and J are TRBV10-2 and TRBJ1-2; a weak D match, TRBD1 (5 bases). Trimming left V 3 bases short and J 3 bases short, with 14 bases between. CDR1 and CDR2 from the germline V gene are WSHSY and SAAADI. This CDR3 is built from 15 residues. CDR3 nucleotide sequence: TGCGCCAGCAGTGACTACGGGGGAGTGGACTATGGCTACACCTTC. This gives the protein CASSDYGGVDYGYTF.

This clone was seen just once. The V and J genes are TRBV5-1 and TRBJ2-7; a weak D match, TRBD2 (5 bases). V shed 2 bases and J shed 1 base, with 10 bases lying between them. CDR3 length: 14 amino acids. The germline V gene has CDR1 SGHRS and CDR2 YFSETQ. The CDR3 DNA sequence: TGCGCCAGCAGCTTAGTTAGCGCATCCTACGAGCAGTACTTC. Translated, it gives CASSLVSASYEQYF.

This clone appeared once. The chain employs TRBV7-2 and TRBJ2-1, with 14 bases matching TRBD2. The V and J ends lost 6 bases and 6 bases, in that order; junction bases with no gene match: 4. The CDR3 is made up of 15 amino acids. Germline V gene lookup returns CDR1 SGHTA and CDR2 FQGNSA. The CDR3 region is CASSLGLAGGNEQFF. DNA for the CDR3: TGTGCCAGCAGTCTAGGACTAGCGGGGGGCAATGAGCAGTTCTTC.

The V and J genes are TRBV7-9 and TRBJ2-5; 8 bases line up with TRBD2. This CDR3 is 15 amino acids long. The trim removed 5 bases at V and 4 bases at J, leaving 9 bases unmatched. Germline CDR1 SEHNR, CDR2 FQNEAQ (reference sequence). CDR3 coding DNA: TGTGCCAGCAGCCCCACCCCCACTAGCGGAGAGACCCAGTACTTC. Protein: CASSPTPTSGETQYF.

The rearrangement uses TRBV19 and TRBJ1-2; D is perhaps TRBD1 (6 bases). Trimming took off 9 bases at V and 1 base at J, with 15 bases between the two ends. Germline V gives CDR1 LNHDA, CDR2 SQIVND (reference sequence). The CDR3 has 14 residues. The DNA of the CDR3 is TGTGCCAGCACCATCAACAGGGTTAACTATGGCTACACCTTC. It yields the protein CASTINRVNYGYTF.

This chain uses TRBV3-1 (or the pseudogene TRBV3-2) with TRBJ1-2; D possibly corresponds to TRBD1 (6 bases). The CDR3 is made up of 13 amino acids. The germline gives CDR1 LGHDT, CDR2 YNNKEL (reference sequence). Trimming left V 2 bases short and J 7 bases short, with 11 bases between. The CDR3 DNA sequence: TGTGCCAGCAGCCAACGGACAGCATCTGGCTACACCTTC. Translation: CASSQRTASGYTF.

In this sample, this clone turned up once. The chain has TRBV30 and TRBJ1-1; TRBD1 aligns across 9 bases. This CDR3 spans 15 amino acids. CDR1 GTSNPN and CDR2 SVGIG come from the germline V gene (reference sequence). Unmatched junction bases numbered 14, after V lost 8 bases and J lost 4 bases. This CDR3 reads CAGQGLEPLGTEAFF. Written as DNA, the CDR3 is TGTGCCGGACAGGGGTTGGAACCCTTGGGCACTGAAGCTTTCTTT.

This rearrangement joins TRBV27 to TRBJ2-3, with 14 bases aligning to TRBD2. The CDR3 spans 18 residues. CDR1 and CDR2 (germline): MNHEY, SMNVEV (reference sequence). The junction had 10 bases not matched to a gene; V was cut back by 3 bases and J by 5 bases. CDR3 protein: CASSFYRLAGGSGDTQYF. The DNA of the CDR3 is TGTGCCAGCAGTTTCTATCGACTAGCGGGAGGGTCCGGAGATACGCAGTATTTT.

V and J are TRBV2 and TRBJ2-3, with 7 bases that match TRBD2. The CDR3 is 16 amino acids. The germline CDR1 and CDR2 sequences are SNHLY and FYNNEI. V gave up 3 bases and J gave up 1 base; unmatched junction bases: 7. The CDR3 region has the DNA TGTGCCAGCAGTGACCCTCCTGGACTAGGCACAGATACGCAGTATTTT. It encodes CASSDPPGLGTDTQYF.

The chain joins TRBV2 to TRBJ2-5; TRBD1 is a possible D gene (5 bases). The CDR3 runs to 15 residues. The V gene lost 0 bases and the J gene lost 7 bases, with 15 bases spanning the gap. Germline CDR1 and CDR2: SNHLY and FYNNEI. CDR3 bases: TGTGCCAGCAGTGAAGCGCTCAGGGATCGTGGGACCCAGTACTTC. It is translated as CASSEALRDRGTQYF.

This chain links TRBV28 with TRBJ1-6; 10 bases align to TRBD1. CDR1 and CDR2 from the germline V gene are MDHEN and SYDVKM. CDR3 length: 20 residues. J gave up 0 bases and V 3 bases, and 11 bases lay outside the gene matches. CDR3 nucleotides: TGTGCCAGCAGTTTCGGGACAGGGGCGTACCAAAGCTCCTATAATTCACCCCTCCACTTT. It encodes CASSFGTGAYQSSYNSPLHF.